This T cell receptor (beta chain) was sequenced during a study of T cell responses to AZD1222 COVID-19 vaccine. Findings and caveats of the study: Possibly, clonal diversity was underestimated; donors were largely white British and included more females. Spike-specific TCR breadth and depth went up after people got two AZD1222 doses.

There are 15 residues in the CDR3. Germline V gives CDR1 SGHDN, CDR2 FVKESK. V was trimmed by 4 bases and J by 0 bases, leaving 12 bases between them. With regard to this clone: Its specificity is not known.

Method: immunoSEQ multiplex PCR; TCRdb's copy keeps in-frame clones and lacks some. Of around 150,000 clones detected, about 93% appear once; the ten largest clones hold around 3.1%. The V and J genes are TRBV14 and TRBJ1-1; possible D gene TRBD1, 6 bases. The source is an adult who received the AZD1222 COVID-19 vaccine. The sequenced sample was peripheral blood, obtained 28 days after the second AZD1222 dose. CDR3 sequence reads: CASSLWGGMNTEAFF. The CDR3 DNA reads as TGTGCCAGCAGCCTCTGGGGGGGCATGAACACTGAAGCTTTCTTT.